This T cell receptor beta chain was retrieved from a study of blood T cell repertoires in COVID-19. Profiled with immunoSEQ multiplex PCR; TCRdb holds only in-frame clones, not every one. The top ten hold about 1.4% of the sample, which has hundreds of thousands of clones, approximately 87% seen once. With 2 bases removed from V and 9 bases from J, the gap between germline ends came to 7 bases. Germline CDR1 and CDR2: MNHEY and SVGAGI. The CDR3 extends over 11 amino acids. This TCR derives from a middle-aged woman who had recovered from COVID-19. Sequencing was done on a sample of peripheral blood. The chain recombines TRBV6-5 with TRBJ1-2, with D hard to call. The CDR3 nucleotides read TGTGCCAGCAGTTACGAGGGAAGCTACACCTTC. As protein: CASSYEGSYTF.